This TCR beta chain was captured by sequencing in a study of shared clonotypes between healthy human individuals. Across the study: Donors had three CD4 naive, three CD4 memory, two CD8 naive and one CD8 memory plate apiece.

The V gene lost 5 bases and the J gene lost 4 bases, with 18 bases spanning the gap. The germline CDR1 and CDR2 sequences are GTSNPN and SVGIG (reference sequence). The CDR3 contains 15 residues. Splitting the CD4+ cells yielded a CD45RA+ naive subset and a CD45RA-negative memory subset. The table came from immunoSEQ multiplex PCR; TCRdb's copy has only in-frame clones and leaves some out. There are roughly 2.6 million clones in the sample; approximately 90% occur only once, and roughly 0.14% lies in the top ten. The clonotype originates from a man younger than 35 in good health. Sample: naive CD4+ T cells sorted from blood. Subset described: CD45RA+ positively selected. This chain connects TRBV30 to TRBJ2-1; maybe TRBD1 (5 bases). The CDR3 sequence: CAWRQGGGRYNEQFF. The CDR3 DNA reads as TGTGCCTGGCGGCAGGGCGGCGGTAGGTACAATGAGCAGTTCTTC. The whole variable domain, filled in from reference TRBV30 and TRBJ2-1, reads SQTIHQWPATLVQPVGSPLSLECTVEGTSNPNLYWYRQAAGRGLQLLFYSVGIGQISSEVPQNLSASRPQDRQFILSSKKLLLSDSGFYLCAWRQGGGRYNEQFFGPGTRLTVL.